This entry features one T cell receptor (beta chain) sequence. Its antigen target is currently unknown. No per-base quality is available; no much larger clone lies one base away. The data belong to a study of shared clonotypes between healthy human individuals (TCRdb year 2020). A note on the overall study: Two women and a few men aged 18 to 49 years were included in the cohort. Each donor's leukapheresis produced roughly between about 0.9 and 9.5 billion PBMCs. To increase sequencing depth and limit assay-specific biases, TCR repertoire library preparation and sequencing were carried out by different laboratories using diverse techniques. To estimate repertoire size and how much clonotype sharing occurs between individuals, the study deeply sequenced the blood TCR repertoires of roughly 5 healthy adults. Summary of the overall study and its limitations: Pairwise subsampling led to the expectation that sequencing depth would affect the degree of clonotype sharing among donors. Sampling was limited to blood, and TCR repertoires in tissue likely differ from TCR repertoires in blood. The small number of donors limited the genetic and exposure-history diversity represented.

Using the deep immunoSEQ assay, TCR CDR3 regions were amplified from genomic DNA by multiplex PCR. Extracted genomic DNA from each cell subset was spread evenly across all wells of several immunoSEQ 96-well plates, with each plate serving as a replicate. For unsorted PBMC, around 330 ng genomic DNA, equal to about 29,000 T cell genomes, was loaded into each replicate PCR. Unsorted PBMC genomic DNA was sequenced across ten immunoSEQ deep assay plates. The purified libraries were quantified using a Qubit 3.0 fluorometer, sized with a Bioanalyzer 2100, and then quantified again using the KAPA Library Quantification kit. Every immunoSEQ 96-well plate was sequenced on a separate single-read 150-cycle Illumina NextSeq 550 flow cell. The authors' analysis ran thus. The immunoSEQ output contained only junctional sequences without quality scores, so filtering could not match that applied to full-length reads. Sequences were annotated with PyIR, a Python wrapper for IgBLAST v1.9, using IMGT germline references to assign V/J genes and CDR3. Reads were filtered out if the reads had weak V/J assignments (E-value above 1e-6), no CDR3, stop codons, out-of-frame junctions, or ambiguous translated residues. V3J clonotypes were defined as sequences sharing an identical inferred V gene, J gene, and CDR3 amino acid sequence. The percentage overlap between two repertoires was calculated by dividing the number of shared unique clonotypes by the size of the smaller repertoire. Richness of each repertoire was evaluated using RTK rarefaction, the Chao1 estimator, and Recon v2.1 estimates of unobserved clonotypes. In its TCRdb copy, this immuneACCESS table keeps in-frame sequences only and misses some clones. Where compared with another copy, unresolved V genes explain less than half of these, and the others have no known cause. V, J and clone size were drawn from that table, and D and trimming were deduced from the DNA. This sample lists about 480,000 clones; nearly 80% were detected once. Under 15% of the sample comes from the top ten.

Donors were healthy HIV-negative adults with no recently reported acute infections or vaccinations. Every donor was a Caucasian adult living in Nashville, Tennessee, USA. In the unsorted samples, 70 million to 95 million PBMCs were counted, and genomic DNA was extracted using the QIAamp DNA Blood Mini kit. Blood was collected by leukapheresis, and PBMCs were isolated by Ficoll-Histopaque density gradient centrifugation and then cryopreserved in liquid nitrogen vapor phase. The junction shows trimming of 2 bases on V and 3 bases on J, and the gene matches do not reach 2 bases of it. CDR1 SGHNT and CDR2 YYREEE were looked up in the germline V gene (reference sequence). From the cysteine up to the phenylalanine, the CDR3 has a length of 14 residues. Only the CDR3 region is kept as DNA, spanning 42 bases read in frame from base 1.

Sequencing was done on a sample of PBMCs. Recombination connected TRBV5-4 to TRBJ2-5; 9 bases in between match TRBD2. The receptor was derived from a woman in her thirties or forties in good health. Some clones in this sample may be carry-over from other donors' samples. The bases are TGTGCCAGCAGCTTAGTAGCGGGAGAAGAGACCCAGTACTTC. This gives the protein CASSLVAGEETQYF.